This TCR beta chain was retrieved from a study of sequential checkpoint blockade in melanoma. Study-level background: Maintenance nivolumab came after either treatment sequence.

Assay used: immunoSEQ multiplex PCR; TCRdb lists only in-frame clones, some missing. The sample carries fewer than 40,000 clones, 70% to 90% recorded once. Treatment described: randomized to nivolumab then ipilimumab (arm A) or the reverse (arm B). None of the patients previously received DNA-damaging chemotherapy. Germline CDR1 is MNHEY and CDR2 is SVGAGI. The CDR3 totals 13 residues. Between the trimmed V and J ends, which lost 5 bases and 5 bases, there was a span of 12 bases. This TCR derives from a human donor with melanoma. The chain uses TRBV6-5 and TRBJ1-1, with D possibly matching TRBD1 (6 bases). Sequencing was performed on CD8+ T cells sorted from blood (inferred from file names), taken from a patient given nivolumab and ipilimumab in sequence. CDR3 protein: CASSPTGWTEAFF. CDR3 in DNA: TGTGCCAGCAGTCCTACAGGGTGGACTGAAGCTTTCTTT.